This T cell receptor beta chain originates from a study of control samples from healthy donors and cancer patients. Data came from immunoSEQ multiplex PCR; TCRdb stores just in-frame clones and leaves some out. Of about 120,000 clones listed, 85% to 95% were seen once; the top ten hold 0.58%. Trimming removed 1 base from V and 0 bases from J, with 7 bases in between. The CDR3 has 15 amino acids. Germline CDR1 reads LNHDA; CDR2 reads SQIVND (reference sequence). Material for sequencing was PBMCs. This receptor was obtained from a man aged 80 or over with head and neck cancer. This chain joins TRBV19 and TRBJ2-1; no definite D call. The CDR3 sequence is CASSIVKSSYNEQFF. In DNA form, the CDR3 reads TGTGCCAGTAGTATAGTGAAGAGCTCCTACAATGAGCAGTTCTTC.